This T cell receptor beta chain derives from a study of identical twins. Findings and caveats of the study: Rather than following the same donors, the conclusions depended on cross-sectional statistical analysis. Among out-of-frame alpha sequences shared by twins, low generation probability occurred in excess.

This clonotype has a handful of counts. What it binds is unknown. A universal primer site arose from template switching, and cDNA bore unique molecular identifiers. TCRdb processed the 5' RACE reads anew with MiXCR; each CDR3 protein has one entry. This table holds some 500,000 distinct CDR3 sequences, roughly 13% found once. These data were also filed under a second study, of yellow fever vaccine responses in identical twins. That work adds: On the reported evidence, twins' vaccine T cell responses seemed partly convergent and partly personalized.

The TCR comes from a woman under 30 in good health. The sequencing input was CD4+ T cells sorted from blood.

The CDR3: CASSSALVAGSQETQYF. The CDR3 region has the DNA TGTGCCAGCAGTTCAGCACTGGTAGCGGGGTCCCAAGAGACCCAGTACTTC. This chain connects TRBV12-3 or TRBV12-4 to TRBJ2-5; 8 positions match TRBD2. Trimming took 4 bases from V and 1 from J; bases not matched to a gene: 11. This CDR3 contains 17 residues.